The 29 T cell receptor beta chains given below trace back to one sample, sequenced in a study of control samples from healthy donors and cancer patients. Assay: immunoSEQ multiplex PCR; the TCRdb copy retains only in-frame clones and omits some. The sample includes some 140,000 clones, just under 95% of them seen just once. The material sequenced was PBMCs. The receptors were sampled from a man aged 55 to 69 with colorectal cancer.

V gene TRBV10-3 combines with J gene TRBJ2-3; D gene unclear. Germline V lookup: CDR1 ENHRY, CDR2 SYGVKD. This CDR3 is 14 amino acids long. With 6 bases removed from V and 0 bases from J, the gap between germline ends came to 10 bases. CDR3 in DNA: TGTGCCATCAGCCCACTCGCTAGCACAGATACGCAGTATTTT. Amino acid sequence: CAISPLASTDTQYF.

Written as DNA, the CDR3 is TGTGCCAGTAGTAGCCTCCTCAGGGGAGGGTTCAGCGGGACCCCTCAGCCCCAGCATTTT. Translating gives CASSSLLRGGFSGTPQPQHF. The chain uses TRBV19 and TRBJ1-5; a possible D gene is TRBD1 (6 bases). Looked up from germline, CDR1 is LNHDA and CDR2 is SQIVND (reference sequence). The CDR3 is 20 residues long. V lost 4 bases to trimming and J lost 6 bases, with 31 bases between them.

The CDR3: CASSNSGLNEKLFF. In DNA, the CDR3 is TGTGCCAGCAGTAATTCGGGACTAAATGAAAAACTGTTTTTT. The chain links TRBV27 to TRBJ1-4; maybe TRBD1 (5 bases). The V end lost 5 bases, the J end lost 5 bases, and 12 bases lay between the germline ends. The CDR3 has 14 residues. Germline CDR1 MNHEY, CDR2 SMNVEV (reference sequence).

The chain uses TRBV5-1 and TRBJ2-5, with D maybe TRBD2 (6 bases). Between the trimmed V and J ends, which lost 0 bases and 4 bases, there was a span of 13 bases. The CDR3 sequence is 15 residues long. Germline V gene sequence: CDR1 SGHRS, CDR2 YFSETQ. CDR3 region: CASSLASMEGETQYF. CDR3 in DNA: TGCGCCAGCAGCTTGGCCTCTATGGAGGGAGAGACCCAGTACTTC.

This clone was seen once. The chain is built from TRBV27 and TRBJ1-1; tentative D call: TRBD1 (6 bases). Looked up from germline, CDR1 is MNHEY and CDR2 is SMNVEV (reference sequence). This CDR3 is built from 11 residues. The V end lost 5 bases, the J end lost 9 bases, and 10 bases lay between the germline ends. CDR3 loop: CASSTGHQAFF. CDR3 DNA sequence: TGTGCCAGCAGTACGGGACACCAAGCTTTCTTT.

The V call is TRBV6-1, the J call TRBJ1-5; no definite D call. CDR1 and CDR2 from the germline V gene are MNHNS and SASEGT. V shed 2 bases and J shed 0 bases, with 5 bases lying between them. There are 14 residues in the CDR3. The CDR3 spells CASSEIGSNQPQHF. The CDR3 DNA sequence: TGTGCCAGCAGTGAAATCGGTAGCAATCAGCCCCAGCATTTT.

The gene calls are TRBV30 and TRBJ1-2; 10 positions match TRBD1. J lost 8 bases, V lost 2 bases, and 2 bases had no gene match. The CDR3 has 12 residues. Germline V CDR1 and CDR2: GTSNPN, SVGIG (reference sequence). The CDR3 bases are TGTGCCTGGAGTAGGGACAGGGGCGGCTACACCTTC. Translation: CAWSRDRGGYTF.

This sequence joins TRBV19 and TRBJ1-1; D is undetermined. Trimming stripped 1 base from V and 3 bases from J, with 6 bases between. The CDR3 has 13 residues. Germline CDR1 LNHDA, CDR2 SQIVND (reference sequence). The CDR3 bases are TGTGCCAGTAGTATAGTACGTGACACTGAAGCTTTCTTT. Protein product: CASSIVRDTEAFF.

V is TRBV7-9 and J is TRBJ2-7; TRBD1 agrees at 7 bases. The CDR3 sequence is 14 residues long. V shed 5 bases and J 0 bases; nucleotides not matched to a gene: 4. CDR1 and CDR2 (germline): SEHNR, FQNEAQ (reference sequence). The CDR3 region has the DNA TGTGCCAGCAGCCTGGGGACAGCCTCCTACGAGCAGTACTTC. Its translation: CASSLGTASYEQYF.

The V gene is TRBV30, the J gene TRBJ1-1; 9 nucleotides agree with TRBD1. Per germline, CDR1 GTSNPN and CDR2 SVGIG (reference sequence). The CDR3 is 16 amino acids. The ends lost 3 bases at V and 4 bases at J; junction bases unmatched: 12. CDR3 nucleotides: TGTGCCTGGAGCGGACAGGGGACGCTGATGGGCACTGAAGCTTTCTTT. It translates to CAWSGQGTLMGTEAFF.

This sequence joins TRBV7-9 and TRBJ1-1; maybe TRBD1 (5 bases). Trimming shortened V by 6 bases and J by 10 bases, and 21 bases separated the two germline ends. This CDR3 spans 14 amino acids. Germline V gene lookup returns CDR1 SEHNR and CDR2 FQNEAQ (reference sequence). CDR3: CASSSDTGALGAFF. For the CDR3, the DNA is TGTGCCAGCAGTTCGGACACCGGGGCACTCGGAGCTTTCTTT.

The genes are TRBV7-2 and TRBJ1-4, with unresolved D. V lost 1 base to trimming and J lost 8 bases, with 14 bases between them. This CDR3 is 15 amino acids long. Germline V gene data show CDR1 as SGHTA and CDR2 as FQGNSA. The CDR3 DNA reads TGTGCCAGCAGCTTAGTGGGTAACCAGCCGGAAAAACTGTTTTTT. Protein: CASSLVGNQPEKLFF.

This chain links TRBV7-2 with TRBJ1-2, with 8 bases matching TRBD1. This CDR3 spans 13 amino acids. With V trimmed by 4 bases and J by 7 bases, 5 bases remained unmatched. The germline CDR1 and CDR2 sequences are SGHTA and FQGNSA. The CDR3 bases are TGTGCCAGCAGCTCCCAGGGGGCCAGTGGCTACACCTTC. Translated: CASSSQGASGYTF.

V is TRBV5-1 and J is TRBJ1-1; D may be TRBD1 (5 bases). The ends were cut back, 5 bases at V and 2 bases at J, with 13 bases in the middle. The CDR3 covers 14 residues. Germline CDR1 is SGHRS and CDR2 is YFSETQ. Written as DNA, the CDR3 is TGCGCCAGCAGTTCCGGGACGCTAAACACTGAAGCTTTCTTT. Protein sequence: CASSSGTLNTEAFF.

V is TRBV27 and J is TRBJ1-2; 9 bases are a match to TRBD1. This CDR3 is built from 13 residues. Per germline, CDR1 MNHEY and CDR2 SMNVEV (reference sequence). Trimming took 5 bases from V and 8 from J; bases not matched to a gene: 6. The CDR3 region is CASSPRTGVGYTF. The DNA of the CDR3 is TGTGCCAGCAGTCCGAGGACAGGGGTCGGCTACACCTTC.

This chain joins TRBV6-2 or TRBV6-3 and TRBJ1-5; TRBD1 aligns across 9 bases. The ends lost 6 bases at V and 7 bases at J; junction bases unmatched: 10. Germline values: CDR1 MNHEY, CDR2 SVGEGT. CDR3 length equals 15 residues. The CDR3 DNA reads TGTGCCAGCAGCCCGGGACAGGGCCTGCCGCAGCCCCAGCATTTT. Translating gives CASSPGQGLPQPQHF.

This rearrangement joins TRBV7-9 to TRBJ1-1; a possible D gene is TRBD1 (6 bases). Trimming stripped 2 bases from V and 5 bases from J, with 12 bases between. The CDR3 is 14 residues long. CDR1 SEHNR and CDR2 FQNEAQ come from the germline V gene (reference sequence). The DNA of the CDR3 is TGTGCCAGCAGCTTAAAATTCCAGGGGACTGAAGCTTTCTTT. Amino acids: CASSLKFQGTEAFF.

This rearrangement joins TRBV7-2 to TRBJ2-7, with a weak D call TRBD2 (5 bases). V was shortened by 4 bases and J by 0 bases, with 13 bases between the two germline ends. Germline CDR1 and CDR2: SGHTA and FQGNSA. The CDR3 length is 15 residues. CDR3 in DNA: TGTGCCAGCAGCTCCGCGAGGGCCTTCTCCTACGAGCAGTACTTC. Its protein is CASSSARAFSYEQYF.

The chain links TRBV30 to TRBJ1-1; D call uncertain. This CDR3 has 11 amino acids. CDR1 and CDR2 from the germline V gene are GTSNPN and SVGIG (reference sequence). Trimming shortened V by 2 bases and J by 7 bases, and 8 bases separated the two germline ends. The CDR3 nucleotides are TGTGCCTGGAGTTTCCAGATTGAAGCTTTCTTT. As protein: CAWSFQIEAFF. Looking up the rest from reference TRBV30 and TRBJ1-1 gives the full variable domain: SQTIHQWPATLVQPVGSPLSLECTVEGTSNPNLYWYRQAAGRGLQLLFYSVGIGQISSEVPQNLSASRPQDRQFILSSKKLLLSDSGFYLCAWSFQIEAFFGQGTRLTVV.

V and J are TRBV6-2 or TRBV6-3 and TRBJ2-3; D perhaps matches TRBD1 (6 bases). This CDR3 spans 14 amino acids. Germline CDR1 reads MNHEY; CDR2 reads SVGEGT. Trimming took off 4 bases at V and 1 base at J, with 9 bases between the two ends. In DNA form, the CDR3 reads TGTGCCAGCAGTTCAGGGGCAGGCACAGATACGCAGTATTTT. Encoded protein: CASSSGAGTDTQYF.

This clone was counted only a few times. The chain couples TRBV11-2 to TRBJ2-4; either TRBD1 or TRBD2 may fit D (5 bases each). Germline CDR1 is SGHAT and CDR2 is FQNNGV. The CDR3 is 15 residues long. V was clipped by 1 base and J by 1 base, with 8 bases between them. The CDR3 nucleotides read TGTGCCAGCAGCTTAGGGGGCGGGGCCAAAAACATTCAGTACTTC. This sequence encodes CASSLGGGAKNIQYF.

This clone was recorded only once. This chain links TRBV5-1 with TRBJ2-2; D is ambiguous. Trimming cost V 0 bases and J 0 bases, with 3 bases left between them. CDR1 is SGHRS, CDR2 YFSETQ, per germline. The CDR3 is 14 residues long. CDR3 nucleotides: TGCGCCAGCAGCTTGGCCCCGAACACCGGGGAGCTGTTTTTT. The encoded protein is CASSLAPNTGELFF.

The chain joins TRBV19 to TRBJ1-5; D not resolved. With 3 bases removed from V and 0 bases from J, the gap between germline ends came to 6 bases. Germline CDR1 reads LNHDA; CDR2 reads SQIVND (reference sequence). CDR3 length: 14 residues. The CDR3 spells CASSMSVSNQPQHF. The DNA of the CDR3 is TGTGCCAGTAGTATGTCAGTTAGCAATCAGCCCCAGCATTTT. Variable domain in full (rest from reference TRBV19 and TRBJ1-5): DGGITQSPKYLFRKEGQNVTLSCEQNLNHDAMYWYRQDPGQGLRLIYYSQIVNDFQKGDIAEGYSVSREKKESFPLTVTSAQKNPTAFYLCASSMSVSNQPQHFGDGTRLSIL.

The rearrangement links TRBV3-1 (or the pseudogene TRBV3-2) to TRBJ1-1; the D gene is possibly TRBD1 (5 bases). This CDR3 comprises 14 residues. CDR1 is LGHDT and CDR2 is YNNKEL in the germline V gene (reference sequence). Trimming shortened V by 0 bases and J by 7 bases, and 12 bases separated the two germline ends. The CDR3 DNA reads TGTGCCAGCAGCCAAGAAATAGCGGGGGTTGAAGCTTTCTTT. Encoded protein: CASSQEIAGVEAFF.

The chain links TRBV5-6 to TRBJ2-5; the match to TRBD2 covers 11 bases. In germline, CDR1 is SGHDT, CDR2 YYEEEE. This CDR3 has 17 residues. Trimming cost V 0 bases and J 5 bases; bases outside gene matches: 9. The CDR3 coding sequence is TGTGCCAGCAGCTTGGCATTAGCGGGGGGGCTCTCGGAGACCCAGTACTTC. Translated: CASSLALAGGLSETQYF.

The rearrangement joins TRBV2 to TRBJ1-2, with TRBD1 identical over 7 bases. The trim removed 5 bases at V and 4 bases at J, leaving 7 bases unmatched. The CDR3 spans 14 residues. Germline-derived CDR1 and CDR2 are SNHLY and FYNNEI. The CDR3 reads CASSPPGDSYGYTF. CDR3 sequence (DNA): TGTGCCAGCAGTCCCCCCGGGGACAGCTATGGCTACACCTTC.

The chain links TRBV15 to TRBJ2-3, with 9 bases fitting TRBD2. Trimming cost V 0 bases and J 5 bases; bases outside gene matches: 12. Germline V gene data show CDR1 as LNHNV and CDR2 as YYDKDF (reference sequence). The CDR3 consists of 18 residues. The CDR3 DNA reads TGTGCCACCAGCAGAGATCGAGGGGTAGCGGGGGCGCGAGATACGCAGTATTTT. This translates into CATSRDRGVAGARDTQYF.

This chain connects TRBV29-1 to TRBJ1-1; D is perhaps TRBD1 (5 bases). CDR1 and CDR2 (germline): SQVTM, ANQGSEA. V lost 3 bases and J 3 bases, leaving 17 bases between the germline ends. CDR3 length: 15 residues. CDR3 loop: CSVDVEGTGDTEAFF. CDR3 DNA: TGCAGCGTTGATGTAGAGGGGACGGGAGACACTGAAGCTTTCTTT.

This clone has more than one count but fewer than ten. The rearrangement links TRBV4-3 to TRBJ2-7; D might be TRBD1 or TRBD2, each matching 5 bases. The CDR3 sequence is 16 residues long. Germline CDR1 reads LGHNA; CDR2 reads YSLEER. The V and J ends lost 1 base and 1 base respectively, with 14 bases between them. The CDR3: CASSQAPGTDSYEQYF. The DNA of the CDR3 is TGCGCCAGCAGCCAAGCTCCCGGGACGGATTCCTACGAGCAGTACTTC.